These 25 T cell receptor beta chains came from one sample sequenced in a study of CD8 T cells in Susac syndrome. Random-hexamer reverse transcription was applied to roughly 0.5 to 1 ug RNA. TCRdb analysed the immunoSEQ multiplex PCR reads with MiXCR anew, one entry per CDR3 protein. The data hold about 180,000 distinct CDR3 sequences, with roughly 95% observed a single time. The sample comprised CD4+ T cells from PBMCs. The receptors originated from a human donor with multiple sclerosis.

The V and J genes are TRBV20-1 and TRBJ2-3, with D unclear. The CDR3 is 14 residues long. Germline V CDR1 and CDR2: DFQATT, SNEGSKA (reference sequence). V was cut by 3 bases and J by 4 bases, with 14 bases left in between. Written as DNA, the CDR3 is TGCAGTGCTAGCCCCGATGTTTACGCAGATACGCAGTATTTT. Translated: CSASPDVYADTQYF.

The chain carries TRBV19 and TRBJ1-1; D is possibly TRBD1 (6 bases). This CDR3 comprises 13 residues. V was trimmed by 9 bases and J by 7 bases, leaving 18 bases between them. CDR1 and CDR2 (germline): LNHDA, SQIVND (reference sequence). CDR3 nucleotides: TGTGCCAGCTCACAGGGCCATCAAGATGAAGCTTTCTTT. Translation: CASSQGHQDEAFF.

CDR3 sequence: CASSRDKTYEQYF. CDR3 in DNA: TGTGCCAGCAGCCGGGACAAGACCTACGAGCAGTACTTC. The chain links TRBV7-2 to TRBJ2-7, with D maybe TRBD1 (6 bases). The CDR3 sequence is 13 residues long. Trimming pared 5 bases from V and 2 bases from J, leaving 10 bases between. The V gene's germline CDR1 is SGHTA and CDR2 FQGNSA.

The chain combines TRBV29-1 with TRBJ2-6, with D perhaps matching TRBD1 (5 bases). Germline V gene data show CDR1 as SQVTM and CDR2 as ANQGSEA. The V end lost 4 bases, the J end lost 1 base, and 14 bases lay between the germline ends. The CDR3 consists of 16 residues. CDR3 region: CSVGQFADSGANVLTF. CDR3 DNA sequence: TGCAGCGTTGGACAGTTTGCAGATTCTGGGGCCAACGTCCTGACTTTC.

This rearrangement joins TRBV5-4 to TRBJ2-7; TRBD1 matches 7 bases. The germline CDR1 and CDR2 sequences are SGHNT and YYREEE (reference sequence). CDR3 size: 12 residues. J gave up 7 bases and V 3 bases, and 4 bases lay outside the gene matches. This CDR3 is CASSSGTVEQYF. CDR3 coding DNA: TGTGCCAGCAGCTCCGGGACAGTTGAGCAGTACTTC.

This clonotype is a singleton in its sample. The chain couples TRBV20-1 to TRBJ1-5; D remains ambiguous. CDR3 size: 12 residues. V lost 6 bases and J 7 bases, leaving 13 bases between the germline ends. Germline CDR1 DFQATT, CDR2 SNEGSKA (reference sequence). CDR3 loop: CSAQERVQPQHF. The CDR3 coding sequence is TGCAGTGCCCAGGAAAGGGTGCAGCCCCAGCATTTT.

This chain joins TRBV6-5 and TRBJ1-6, with 8 bases identical to TRBD1. In germline, CDR1 is MNHEY, CDR2 SVGAGI. The CDR3 is made up of 15 amino acids. V dropped 5 bases and J dropped 6; count of bases not matched to a gene: 6. The CDR3 is CASSGLDRVNSPLHF. The DNA for the CDR3 is TGTGCCAGCAGTGGGTTGGACAGGGTTAATTCACCCCTCCACTTT.

The chain has TRBV5-6 and TRBJ2-5, with D unclear. Germline assignment: CDR1 SGHDT and CDR2 YYEEEE. CDR3 length equals 13 residues. V dropped 2 bases and J dropped 5 bases, with 10 bases sitting between them. Written as DNA, the CDR3 is TGTGCCAGCAGCTTTGCAGTGTCGGAGACCCAGTACTTC. Translating it yields CASSFAVSETQYF.

This clonotype came up once. The chain employs TRBV6-1 and TRBJ2-1, with TRBD1 matching over 10 bases. Germline CDR1 is MNHNS and CDR2 is SASEGT. Trimming removed 9 bases from V and 4 bases from J; junction bases left unmatched: 12. The length of the CDR3 is 16 residues. The CDR3 region is CASFPGQGREYNEQFF. CDR3 sequence (DNA): TGTGCCAGTTTTCCGGGACAGGGGAGGGAGTACAATGAGCAGTTCTTC.

The CDR3 sequence is CASSPPGGIGPGELFF. CDR3 DNA sequence: TGTGCCAGCTCACCACCTGGAGGGATTGGCCCCGGGGAGCTGTTTTTT. The chain has TRBV18 and TRBJ2-2, with D tentatively TRBD2 (6 bases). Germline V gene sequence: CDR1 KGHSH, CDR2 LQKENI. The CDR3 totals 16 residues. V lost 0 bases and J lost 6, with 14 bases in between.

CDR3 sequence reads: CASSLGVAFPFQETQYF. The CDR3, as DNA: TGTGCCAGCAGCTTGGGGGTTGCTTTTCCCTTCCAAGAGACCCAGTACTTC. This chain connects TRBV7-9 to TRBJ2-5, with D possibly being TRBD1 or TRBD2 (5 bases each). The CDR3 runs 17 residues. V lost 3 bases and J lost 1, with 18 bases in between. CDR1 and CDR2 from the germline V gene are SEHNR and FQNEAQ (reference sequence).

The V gene is TRBV5-1, the J gene TRBJ2-3; the D is unclear. Germline values: CDR1 SGHRS, CDR2 YFSETQ. V shed 0 bases and J shed 8 bases, with 10 bases lying between them. The CDR3 covers 13 residues. CDR3 region: CASSLVEPRTQYF. The CDR3 region has the DNA TGCGCCAGCAGCTTGGTGGAGCCCCGTACGCAGTATTTT.

The chain joins TRBV20-1 to TRBJ1-1; 7 bases line up with TRBD1. The V segment lost 2 bases and the J segment 2 bases; nucleotides outside the gene matches: 8. The CDR3 runs to 15 residues. The germline CDR1 and CDR2 sequences are DFQATT and SNEGSKA (reference sequence). CDR3 sequence reads: CSARMAGGLNTEAFF. In DNA, the CDR3 is TGCAGTGCTAGAATGGCAGGGGGTCTCAACACTGAAGCTTTCTTT.

This clonotype was picked up one time. The chain uses TRBV3-1 and TRBJ1-2; D remains ambiguous. Per the germline V gene, CDR1 is LGHDT and CDR2 is YNNKEL (reference sequence). This CDR3 spans 15 amino acids. The ends were cut back, 5 bases at V and 9 bases at J, with 22 bases in the middle. As DNA, the CDR3 is TGTGCCAGCAGCGCCCGGATTGCGGCGCCGGGCAGCTACACCTTC. Protein: CASSARIAAPGSYTF.

The chain combines TRBV29-1 with TRBJ2-1; 15 positions agree with TRBD2. Germline CDR1 reads SQVTM; CDR2 reads ANQGSEA. The CDR3 consists of 19 residues. The trim removed 7 bases at V and 0 bases at J, leaving 13 bases unmatched. The CDR3, as DNA: TGCAGCGGCAAACCGGGACTAGCGGGGGGAATTAGCTCCTACAATGAGCAGTTCTTC. This codes for CSGKPGLAGGISSYNEQFF.

The chain employs TRBV20-1 and TRBJ2-5; no reliable D call. The germline V gene has CDR1 DFQATT and CDR2 SNEGSKA (reference sequence). V lost 0 bases to trimming and J lost 1 base, with 27 bases between them. This CDR3 region has 20 residues. The CDR3 here is CSARDPLSRRRTNSQETQYF. CDR3 DNA: TGCAGTGCTAGAGATCCTTTAAGCCGGAGACGGACCAACTCCCAAGAGACCCAGTACTTC.

The chain couples TRBV28 to TRBJ2-7; 8 nucleotides agree with TRBD1. J gave up 3 bases and V 5 bases, and 18 bases lay outside the gene matches. In germline, CDR1 is MDHEN, CDR2 SYDVKM. The CDR3 runs to 18 residues. The CDR3 reads CASSGQGSSGGYFYEQYF. CDR3 DNA: TGTGCCAGCAGTGGACAGGGTAGTTCTGGGGGATATTTCTACGAGCAGTACTTC.

The rearrangement joins TRBV30 to TRBJ2-1; D possibly matches TRBD1 or TRBD2 (5 bases each). Between the trimmed V and J ends, which lost 4 bases and 6 bases, there was a span of 7 bases. The germline CDR1 and CDR2 sequences are GTSNPN and SVGIG (reference sequence). This CDR3 comprises 11 residues. This CDR3 is CAWKGRNEQFF. The CDR3 coding sequence is TGTGCCTGGAAGGGACGCAATGAGCAGTTCTTC.

The rearrangement joins TRBV28 to TRBJ1-2; no clear D gene. The V end lost 1 base, the J end lost 8 bases, and 11 bases lay between the germline ends. Germline CDR1 reads MDHEN; CDR2 reads SYDVKM. This CDR3 region has 13 residues. DNA for the CDR3: TGTGCCAGCAGTTTATCTGACCCGGGAGGCTACACCTTC. Its translation is CASSLSDPGGYTF.

The chain is built from TRBV20-1 and TRBJ1-2; D may be TRBD1 (5 bases). The CDR3 is made up of 12 amino acids. The V end lost 5 bases, the J end lost 6 bases, and 13 bases lay between the germline ends. Germline CDR1 DFQATT, CDR2 SNEGSKA (reference sequence). The CDR3 DNA is TGCAGTGCTTTCCGGGGAGGGGATGGCTACACCTTC. This gives the protein CSAFRGGDGYTF.

The chain employs TRBV7-3 and TRBJ2-7; TRBD2 might be the D (5 bases). This CDR3 has 14 amino acids. The ends were cut back, 5 bases at V and 3 bases at J, with 14 bases in the middle. The germline gives CDR1 SGHTA, CDR2 FQGTGA. CDR3 protein: CASSPGPGDYEQYF. The CDR3 bases are TGTGCCAGCAGCCCAGGCCCCGGGGACTACGAGCAGTACTTC.

In its sample, this clonotype was seen once. This chain connects TRBV19 to TRBJ1-5, with 9 bases matching TRBD1. The CDR3 covers 14 residues. Germline V gene sequence: CDR1 LNHDA, CDR2 SQIVND (reference sequence). The V segment lost 5 bases and the J segment 6 bases; nucleotides outside the gene matches: 5. In nucleotides, the CDR3 is TGTGCCAGTAGTGCGACAGGGGGGTTTCAGCCCCAGCATTTT. This gives the protein CASSATGGFQPQHF.

The J gene is TRBJ2-7, the V gene TRBV10-3; D might be TRBD1 (6 bases). Between the trimmed V and J ends, which lost 7 bases and 7 bases, there was a span of 11 bases. Germline values: CDR1 ENHRY, CDR2 SYGVKD. CDR3 length equals 11 residues. CDR3 sequence reads: CAITQGQEQYF. CDR3 nucleotide sequence: TGTGCCATCACCCAAGGACAGGAGCAGTACTTC.

This clonotype was observed a single time. This chain uses TRBV29-1 with TRBJ1-1; TRBD1 aligns across 11 bases. This CDR3 has 14 residues. Trimming removed 6 bases from V and 6 bases from J; junction bases left unmatched: 9. Germline values: CDR1 SQVTM, CDR2 ANQGSEA. The CDR3 sequence: CSVDRGQGAAEAFF. CDR3 nucleotide sequence: TGCAGCGTAGACAGAGGACAGGGGGCTGCTGAAGCTTTCTTT.

The chain links TRBV30 to TRBJ2-3; D perhaps matches TRBD2 (6 bases). The CDR3 extends over 14 amino acids. The germline V gene has CDR1 GTSNPN and CDR2 SVGIG (reference sequence). V was cut by 4 bases and J by 0 bases, with 11 bases left in between. Here the CDR3 reads CAWTRRGSTDTQYF. The CDR3 DNA follows: TGTGCCTGGACCCGGAGGGGAAGCACAGATACGCAGTATTTT. Using reference TRBV30 and TRBJ2-3 for the parts outside the CDR3, the full variable domain is SQTIHQWPATLVQPVGSPLSLECTVEGTSNPNLYWYRQAAGRGLQLLFYSVGIGQISSEVPQNLSASRPQDRQFILSSKKLLLSDSGFYLCAWTRRGSTDTQYFGPGTRLTVL.